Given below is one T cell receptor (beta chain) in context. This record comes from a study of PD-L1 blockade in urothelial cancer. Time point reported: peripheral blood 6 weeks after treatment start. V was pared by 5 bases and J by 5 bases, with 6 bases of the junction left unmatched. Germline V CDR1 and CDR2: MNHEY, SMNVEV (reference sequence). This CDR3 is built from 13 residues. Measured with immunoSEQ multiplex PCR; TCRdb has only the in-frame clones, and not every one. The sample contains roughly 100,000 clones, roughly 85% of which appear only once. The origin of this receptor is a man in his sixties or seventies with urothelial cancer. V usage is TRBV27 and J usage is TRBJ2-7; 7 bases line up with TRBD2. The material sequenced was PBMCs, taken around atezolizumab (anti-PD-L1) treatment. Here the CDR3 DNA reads TGTGCCAGCAGTGATCAGGCGGGGGACGAGCAGTACTTC. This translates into CASSDQAGDEQYF.